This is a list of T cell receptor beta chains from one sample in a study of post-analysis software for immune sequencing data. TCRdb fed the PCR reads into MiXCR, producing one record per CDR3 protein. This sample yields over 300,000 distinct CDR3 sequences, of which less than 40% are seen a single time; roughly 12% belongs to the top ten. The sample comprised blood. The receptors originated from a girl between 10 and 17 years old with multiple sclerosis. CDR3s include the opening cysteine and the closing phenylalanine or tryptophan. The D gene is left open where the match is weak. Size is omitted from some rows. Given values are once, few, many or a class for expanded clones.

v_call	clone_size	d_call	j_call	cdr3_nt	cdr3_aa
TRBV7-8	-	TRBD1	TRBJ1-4	TGTGCCAGCAGCCCCCAGGGGGCTGATGGTGAAAAACTGTTTTTT	CASSPQGADGEKLFF
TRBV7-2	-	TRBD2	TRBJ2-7	TGTGCCAGCAGCTTAGGAGCGGGGGGGCCCCATAAAGAGCAGTACTTC	CASSLGAGGPHKEQYF
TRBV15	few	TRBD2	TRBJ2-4	TGTGCCACCAGCAGTGGTAGCGGGGGCCGAGGGAACATTCAGTACTTC	CATSSGSGGRGNIQYF
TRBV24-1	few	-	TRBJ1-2	TGTGCCACCAGTGATTTACGGCAGTCCTATGGCTACACCTTC	CATSDLRQSYGYTF
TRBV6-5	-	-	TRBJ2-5	TGTGCCAGCAGTTACTCGGCAGGGGAGCAAGAGACCCAGTACTTC	CASSYSAGEQETQYF
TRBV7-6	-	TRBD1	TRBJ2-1	TGTGCCAGCAGCTCACTCCTCGGGACAGCTTACAATGAGCAGTTCTTC	CASSSLLGTAYNEQFF
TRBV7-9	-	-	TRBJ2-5	TGTGCCAGCAGCCACATTTACCGGACCAGTCCTCTTAGGACCCAGTACTTC	CASSHIYRTSPLRTQYF
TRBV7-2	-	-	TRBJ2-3	TGTGCCAGCAGCTTAGTCCGGGATACGCAGTATTTT	CASSLVRDTQYF
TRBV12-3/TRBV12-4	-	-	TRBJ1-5	TGTGCCAGCCAAAAAGGGGGGGAAAATCAGCCCCAGCATTTT	CASQKGGENQPQHF
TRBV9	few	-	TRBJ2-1	TGTGCCAGCAGCGCGAAGACTATTATGAGCTCCTACAATGAGCAGTTCTTC	CASSAKTIMSSYNEQFF
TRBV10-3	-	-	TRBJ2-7	TGTGCCATCAGTGAGGACCCAGGGGTCTACGAGCAGTACTTC	CAISEDPGVYEQYF
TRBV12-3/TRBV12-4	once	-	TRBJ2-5	TGTGCCAGCAGGCTCTGGGGCGAGGAGACCCAGTACTTC	CASRLWGEETQYF
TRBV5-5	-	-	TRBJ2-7	TGTGCCAGCAGCGGCAGGGGAGGAGGAGAGCAGTACTTC	CASSGRGGGEQYF
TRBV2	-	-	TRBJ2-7	TGTGCCAGCAGTGTCCGTTATGACAGGATCGGTTACGAGCAGTACTTC	CASSVRYDRIGYEQYF
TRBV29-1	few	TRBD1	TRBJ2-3	TGCAGCGTTGGACGACAGGGGGGAGATACGCAGTATTTT	CSVGRQGGDTQYF
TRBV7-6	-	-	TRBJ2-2	TGTGCCAGCAGCTCCGGAAGGGACGGGGAGCTGTTTTTT	CASSSGRDGELFF
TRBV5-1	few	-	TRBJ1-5	TGCGCCAGCAGGCCCAACGGACAGCTCGCTCAGGGCAATCAGCCCCAGCATTTT	CASRPNGQLAQGNQPQHF
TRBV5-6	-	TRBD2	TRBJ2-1	TGTGCCAGCACCCTACTAGCGGGGCCCAATGAGCAGTTCTTC	CASTLLAGPNEQFF
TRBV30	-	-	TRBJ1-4	TGTGCCTGGAGTAGATATAATGAAAAACTGTTTTTT	CAWSRYNEKLFF
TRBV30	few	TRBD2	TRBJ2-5	TGTGCCTGGACTAGCGGGGGGCAAGAGACCCAGTACTTC	CAWTSGGQETQYF
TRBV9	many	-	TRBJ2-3	TGTGCCAGCAGCGTAGTCGGCCGTGCCACAGATACGCAGTATTTT	CASSVVGRATDTQYF
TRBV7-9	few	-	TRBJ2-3	TGTGCCAGCATCCCCCGGAGAGGCCTCTTGACAGATACGCAGTATTTT	CASIPRRGLLTDTQYF
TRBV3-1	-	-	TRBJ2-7	TGTGCCAGCAGCCAAGATACGCTCGAGCAGTACTTC	CASSQDTLEQYF
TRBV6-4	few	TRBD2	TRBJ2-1	TGTGCCAGAATTGGGACTAGCTCCTACAATGAGCAGTTCTTC	CARIGTSSYNEQFF
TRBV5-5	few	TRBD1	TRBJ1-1	TGTGCCAGCAGCGCTGGACAGGAGATGAACACTGAAGCTTTCTTT	CASSAGQEMNTEAFF
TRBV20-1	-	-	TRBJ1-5	TGCAGTGCTAGAAGGGGAGTCGGTCAGCCCCAGCATTTT	CSARRGVGQPQHF
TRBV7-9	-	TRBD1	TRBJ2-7	TGTGCCAGCAGCTCGGACAGGTCACTCTACGAGCAGTACTTC	CASSSDRSLYEQYF
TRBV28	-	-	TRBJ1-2	TGTGCCAGCAGCCTACAGCGTCGCTATGGCTACACCTTC	CASSLQRRYGYTF
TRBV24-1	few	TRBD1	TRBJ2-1	TGTGCCACCAGTGAGGCAACGGGACAGGTGAGGAATGAGCAGTTCTTC	CATSEATGQVRNEQFF
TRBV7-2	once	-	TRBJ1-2	TGTGCCAGCAGTTCTTATGTGGGGGTGGACTATGGCTACACCTTC	CASSSYVGVDYGYTF
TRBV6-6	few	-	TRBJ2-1	TGTGCCAGCAGCCTAGGTAGGGAGTACAATGAGCAGTTCTTC	CASSLGREYNEQFF
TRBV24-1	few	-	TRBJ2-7	TGTGCCACCAGTGCTACGGCTACCTCCTACGAGCAGTACTTC	CATSATATSYEQYF
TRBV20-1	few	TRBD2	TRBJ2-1	TGCAGTGCTTTCAGCGGGGGGGCAGAAGGTGAGCAGTTCTTC	CSAFSGGAEGEQFF
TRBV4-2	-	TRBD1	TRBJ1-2	TGTGCCAGCAGCCAGCGTGCGACAGGGGGCGAAAATGGCTACACCTTC	CASSQRATGGENGYTF
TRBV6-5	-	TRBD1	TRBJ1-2	TGTGCCAGCAGGGACAGGACACTTTCAGGCTACACCTTC	CASRDRTLSGYTF
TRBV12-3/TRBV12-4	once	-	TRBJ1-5	TGTGCCAGCACCCCGGGCCCCGATGGCAATCAGCCCCAGCATTTT	CASTPGPDGNQPQHF
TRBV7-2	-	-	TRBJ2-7	TGTGCCAGCAGCTTAGCCTTTACAGATTCCTACGAGCAGTACTTC	CASSLAFTDSYEQYF
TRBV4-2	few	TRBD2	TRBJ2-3	TGTGCCAGCAGCCAAGAGGGCATCATAGCGGGGGGCTCAGCTACGCAGTATTTT	CASSQEGIIAGGSATQYF
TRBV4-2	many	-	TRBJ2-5	TGTGCCAGCAGCCAGGAACAGGGAGAAGAGACCCAGTACTTC	CASSQEQGEETQYF
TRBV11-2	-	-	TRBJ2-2	TGTGCCAGCAGCCAAATTCGCAAAAACACCGGGGAGCTGTTTTTT	CASSQIRKNTGELFF
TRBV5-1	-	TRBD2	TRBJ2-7	TGCGCCAGCAGCTTGACTAGCGGGGGGGCCACACCCTACGAGCAGTACTTC	CASSLTSGGATPYEQYF
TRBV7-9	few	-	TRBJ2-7	TGTGCCAGCAGCCCCGGAAGTGGGGATGACTACGAGCAGTACTTC	CASSPGSGDDYEQYF
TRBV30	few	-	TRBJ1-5	TGTGCCTGGAGCGGCAGGGGTGGACAGCCCCAGCATTTT	CAWSGRGGQPQHF
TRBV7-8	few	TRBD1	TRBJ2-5	TGTGCCAGCAGCCACAGGGGGCTAGAGACCCAGTACTTC	CASSHRGLETQYF
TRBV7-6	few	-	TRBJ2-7	TGTGCCAGCAGCTTAGAGGGGTATATCTTGGCCTACGAGCAGTACTTC	CASSLEGYILAYEQYF
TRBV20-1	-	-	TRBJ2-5	TGCAGTGCCCGGAGAGGGGGGCCAAAAGGGACCCAGTACTTC	CSARRGGPKGTQYF
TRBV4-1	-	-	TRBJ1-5	TGCGCCAGCAGCCAAGATATTGGGATCAATCAGCCCCAGCATTTT	CASSQDIGINQPQHF
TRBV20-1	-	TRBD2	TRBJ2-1	TGCAGTGCGCAGGGACTAGCGGGGGGATCCACCTACAATGAGCAGTTCTTC	CSAQGLAGGSTYNEQFF
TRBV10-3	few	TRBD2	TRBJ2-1	TGTGCCATCAGTGAGCAGCGGGGGGGATACAATGAGCAGTTCTTC	CAISEQRGGYNEQFF
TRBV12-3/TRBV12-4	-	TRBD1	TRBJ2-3	TGTGCCAGCAGCCCCCGGGACAGTGACACAGATACGCAGTATTTT	CASSPRDSDTDTQYF
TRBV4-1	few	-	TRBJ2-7	TGCGCCAGCAGCCAAGACTGGGGTCTAGAAAACGAGCAGTACTTC	CASSQDWGLENEQYF
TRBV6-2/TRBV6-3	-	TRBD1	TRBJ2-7	TGTGCCACCCTTAGAACCGGGACAGGGGCCTACGAGCAGTACTTC	CATLRTGTGAYEQYF
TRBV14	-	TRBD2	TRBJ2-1	TGTGCCAGCAGCCAATACATAGCGGGGGGGCCGGAGACCCAGTTCTTC	CASSQYIAGGPETQFF
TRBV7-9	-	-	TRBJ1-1	TGTGCCAGCTCACGGGTGACGAACACTGAAGCTTTCTTT	CASSRVTNTEAFF
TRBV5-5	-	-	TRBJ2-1	TGTGCCAGCAGCAGAGTACAGGAGAACTCCTACAATGAGCAGTTCTTC	CASSRVQENSYNEQFF
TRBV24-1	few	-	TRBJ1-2	TGTGCCACCAGTGACGGCAGGGGAAAGGGTGGCTACACCTTC	CATSDGRGKGGYTF
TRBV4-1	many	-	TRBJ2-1	TGCGCCAGCAGCCTCGGGATGGGGGGCAGGAACAATGAGCAGTTCTTC	CASSLGMGGRNNEQFF